One and the same sample provided the 18 T cell receptor beta chains below, sequenced in a study of blood T cell repertoires in COVID-19. Some clones are missing from TCRdb's copy, which holds only in-frame ones; the method was immunoSEQ multiplex PCR. The sample consists of some 87,000 clones, 85% of them appearing once. Sequenced sample: peripheral blood. All receptors derive from a woman in her 70s with active or convalescent COVID-19.

The CDR3 loop reads CASSPAVTSLITDTQYF. CDR3 DNA: TGTGCCAGCTCACCCGCGGTGACTAGTTTAATCACAGATACGCAGTATTTT. This chain connects TRBV18 to TRBJ2-3, with TRBD2 as a possible D gene (6 bases). Germline CDR1 reads KGHSH; CDR2 reads LQKENI. The CDR3 has 17 residues. V lost 3 bases and J 2 bases, leaving 18 bases between the germline ends.

The chain joins TRBV5-4 to TRBJ2-3; a weak D match, TRBD1 (5 bases). CDR1 and CDR2 (germline): SGHNT, YYREEE (reference sequence). V was trimmed by 4 bases and J by 5 bases, leaving 11 bases between them. The length of the CDR3 is 13 residues. CDR3 in amino acids: CASSTQGEDTQYF. The CDR3 region has the DNA TGTGCCAGCAGCACCCAAGGGGAAGATACGCAGTATTTT. The full variable domain, in which reference TRBV5-4 and TRBJ2-3 provide the parts outside the CDR3, is ETGVTQSPTHLIKTRGQQVTLRCSSQSGHNTVSWYQQALGQGPQFIFQYYREEENGRGNFPPRFSGLQFPNYSSELNVNALELDDSALYLCASSTQGEDTQYFGPGTRLTVL.

The table lists this clone with a count of one. The chain carries TRBV2 and TRBJ1-5; D may be TRBD1 (6 bases). V dropped 3 bases and J dropped 1 base, with 19 bases sitting between them. Germline V gives CDR1 SNHLY, CDR2 FYNNEI. The CDR3 spans 18 residues. Written as DNA, the CDR3 is TGTGCCAGCAGTGACGTGAATAGGGGGACGTCCAGCAATCAGCCCCAGCATTTT. Translated: CASSDVNRGTSSNQPQHF.

This rearrangement joins TRBV2 to TRBJ2-7; D is uncertain. Trimming took off 1 base at V and 0 bases at J, with 25 bases between the two ends. The CDR3 is made up of 20 amino acids. The germline V gene encodes CDR1 SNHLY and CDR2 FYNNEI. The CDR3 bases are TGTGCCAGCAGTGAAGGGTTTGACTGGAGAAAGGAAGAAAGCTCCTACGAGCAGTACTTC. It yields the protein CASSEGFDWRKEESSYEQYF.

The chain recombines TRBV18 with TRBJ1-1, with D perhaps matching TRBD1 (6 bases). CDR3 length equals 18 residues. Germline V gene sequence: CDR1 KGHSH, CDR2 LQKENI. V lost 0 bases, J lost 0 bases, and 17 bases lay in between. CDR3 amino acids: CASSPPNGGASMNTEAFF. As DNA, the CDR3 is TGTGCCAGCTCACCACCGAATGGGGGGGCTAGTATGAACACTGAAGCTTTCTTT.

The V gene is TRBV5-4, the J gene TRBJ2-3; TRBD1 aligns across 8 bases. Germline-derived CDR1 and CDR2 are SGHNT and YYREEE (reference sequence). Trimming at V came to 5 bases and at J to 0 bases, leaving 8 bases not matched to a gene. The CDR3 covers 16 residues. The CDR3: CASSSVAGGSTDTQYF. The CDR3 DNA follows: TGTGCCAGCAGTTCTGTAGCAGGGGGCAGCACAGATACGCAGTATTTT.

V gene TRBV7-2 combines with J gene TRBJ2-7, with TRBD1 matching over 8 bases. This CDR3 spans 14 amino acids. V was pared by 8 bases and J by 5 bases, with 11 bases of the junction left unmatched. Germline V CDR1 and CDR2: SGHTA, FQGNSA. The CDR3 coding sequence is TGTGCCAGCTCCCGCACAGGGGGGACCCACGAGCAGTACTTC. It specifies CASSRTGGTHEQYF.

V is TRBV6-5 and J is TRBJ1-4, with 7 bases matching TRBD1. The CDR3 runs 15 residues. V dropped 7 bases and J dropped 9; count of bases not matched to a gene: 14. Per germline, CDR1 MNHEY and CDR2 SVGAGI. CDR3 in amino acids: CASNLLQGQNQKLFF. For the CDR3, the DNA is TGTGCCAGCAATCTCCTACAGGGACAGAATCAAAAACTGTTTTTT.

Here the CDR3 reads CASSIGPWAGDPNEQYF. CDR3 DNA: TGTGCCAGTAGTATTGGACCTTGGGCAGGGGATCCGAACGAGCAGTACTTC. The chain joins TRBV19 to TRBJ2-7; weak D call: TRBD1 (6 bases). Germline assignment: CDR1 LNHDA and CDR2 SQIVND (reference sequence). The CDR3 runs 17 residues. Between the trimmed V and J ends, which lost 3 bases and 5 bases, there was a span of 23 bases.

The V gene is TRBV6-1, the J gene TRBJ2-3; TRBD1 matches at 9 bases. The CDR3 sequence is 18 residues long. The germline CDR1 and CDR2 sequences are MNHNS and SASEGT. J lost 2 bases, V lost 3 bases, and 12 bases had no gene match. CDR3 loop: CASSDRTGARIYTDTQYF. The CDR3 DNA sequence: TGTGCCAGCAGTGATCGGACAGGGGCTCGCATCTACACAGATACGCAGTATTTT.

CDR3 residues: CASSRGTGEKLFF. The CDR3 region has the DNA TGTGCCAGCAGCAGGGGAACGGGTGAAAAACTGTTTTTT. The chain couples TRBV4-2 to TRBJ1-4; the D gene is possibly TRBD1 (5 bases). Per germline, CDR1 LGHNA and CDR2 YNFKEQ. The CDR3 spans 13 residues. The V gene lost 5 bases and the J gene lost 7 bases, with 11 bases spanning the gap.

The chain is built from TRBV4-1 and TRBJ2-5, with TRBD1 identical over 7 bases. This CDR3 comprises 15 residues. V shed 4 bases and J 3 bases; nucleotides not matched to a gene: 8. Germline-derived CDR1 and CDR2 are MGHRA and YSYEKL. The CDR3, as DNA: TGCGCCAGCAGCCGCCTACAGGGGACGGAAGAGACCCAGTACTTC. This gives the protein CASSRLQGTEETQYF.

The chain carries TRBV6-1 and TRBJ2-6, with 8 bases that match TRBD1. The germline V gene encodes CDR1 MNHNS and CDR2 SASEGT. The CDR3 length is 18 residues. The trim removed 4 bases at V and 1 base at J, leaving 9 bases unmatched. DNA for the CDR3: TGTGCCAGCAGTGGAATCGGACAGGGAACTTCTGGGGCCAACGTCCTGACTTTC. It specifies CASSGIGQGTSGANVLTF.

V usage is TRBV5-1 and J usage is TRBJ1-2; 8 bases are a match to TRBD1. The CDR3 has 14 residues. Germline values: CDR1 SGHRS, CDR2 YFSETQ. V shed 2 bases and J 3 bases; nucleotides not matched to a gene: 3. The CDR3 spells CASSFDRGDYGYTF. In DNA form, the CDR3 reads TGCGCCAGCAGCTTCGACAGGGGAGACTATGGCTACACCTTC.

This clone was seen more than once but under ten times. J is TRBJ1-1 and V is TRBV7-2; no firm D call. This CDR3 contains 14 residues. Trimming took 2 bases from V and 1 from J, leaving 8 bases between them. Germline-derived CDR1 and CDR2 are SGHTA and FQGNSA. The CDR3 here is CASSLISTNTEAFF. The CDR3 DNA sequence: TGTGCCAGCAGCTTAATCAGTACGAACACTGAAGCTTTCTTT. The variable domain in full, completed from reference TRBV7-2 and TRBJ1-1, reads GAGVSQSPSNKVTEKGKDVELRCDPISGHTALYWYRQSLGQGLEFLIYFQGNSAPDKSGLPSDRFSAERTGGSVSTLTIQRTQQEDSAVYLCASSLISTNTEAFFGQGTRLTVV.

This clone was found once. J is TRBJ2-7 and V is TRBV5-1; TRBD2 might be the D (6 bases). V was shortened by 8 bases and J by 1 base, with 13 bases between the two germline ends. The CDR3 extends over 13 amino acids. Germline CDR1 is SGHRS and CDR2 is YFSETQ. CDR3 sequence: CASTRGGSYEQYF. In nucleotides, the CDR3 is TGCGCCAGTACTAGAGGAGGGTCCTACGAGCAGTACTTC.

The gene calls are TRBV2 and TRBJ2-7; a possible D gene is TRBD1 (5 bases). Trimming cost V 3 bases and J 2 bases, with 5 bases left between them. Germline V lookup: CDR1 SNHLY, CDR2 FYNNEI. The CDR3 contains 12 residues. The CDR3 spells CASSDRAYEQYF. The CDR3 coding sequence is TGTGCCAGCAGTGACAGGGCCTACGAGCAGTACTTC.

The chain employs TRBV24-1 and TRBJ2-7; 12 positions match TRBD1. The CDR3 runs 17 residues. V gave up 2 bases and J gave up 6 bases; unmatched junction bases: 10. The germline V gene encodes CDR1 KGHDR and CDR2 SFDVKD. CDR3 sequence: CATSDSSGTGGESEQYF. CDR3 nucleotides: TGTGCCACCAGTGATTCGTCCGGGACAGGGGGCGAGTCCGAGCAGTACTTC.